This T cell receptor (beta chain) appears in the sequencing data of a study of blood T cell repertoires in COVID-19. The repertoire was sequenced with immunoSEQ multiplex PCR; TCRdb's copy has only in-frame clones and lacks some. The table shows approximately 150,000 clones, with around 85% occurring only once. The TCR originated in a human donor in a cohort sampled during active COVID-19. Material: peripheral blood.

The CDR3 nucleotides read TGTGCCAGCAGCTTAGAGAGCGGGTCCTGGGGTGAGCAGTTCTTC. Amino acids: CASSLESGSWGEQFF. This chain connects TRBV7-2 to TRBJ2-1; D perhaps matches TRBD2 (6 bases). Germline V gives CDR1 SGHTA, CDR2 FQGNSA. Between the trimmed V and J ends, which lost 1 base and 9 bases, there was a span of 16 bases. The CDR3 sequence is 15 residues long. Based on the CDR3 plus reference TRBV7-2 and TRBJ2-1, the full variable domain is GAGVSQSPSNKVTEKGKDVELRCDPISGHTALYWYRQSLGQGLEFLIYFQGNSAPDKSGLPSDRFSAERTGGSVSTLTIQRTQQEDSAVYLCASSLESGSWGEQFFGPGTRLTVL.